This TCR beta chain emerged from a study of blood T cells in healthy people across ages (dated by TCRdb to about 2015). Looking at the study overall: In model experiments, template switching captured about one uniquely barcoded TCR beta cDNA molecule for every two T cells. The study measured age-related changes in TCR beta repertoire diversity using deep sequencing normalized with unique cDNA molecular identifiers. The donors were split into four age groups: young (average 16 years), middle-aged (39), aged (62) and long-lived (roughly 88). To avoid experimental bias, donors of different ages were spread randomly across the sequencing lanes. The study analyzed two additional independent replicas of 1 million unique cDNA reads from the same blood draw for two donors, one aged 18 to 30 and one aged 80 or older.

This clonotype turned up a few times. Its binding antigen is unknown. Qualities for individual bases were not recorded, and no much larger clone is one base off. Library preparation was by 5' RACE. Instrument used: Illumina HiSeq 2500. A second 7 to 11 cycle PCR used a sample-barcoded 5' primer and a J-beta primer mix. A template-switch 5' adaptor carrying 12 random nucleotides introduced a unique molecular identifier onto each TCR beta cDNA molecule. Each sample yielded at least 3 million CDR3-containing paired-end reads. First-strand cDNA was synthesized from all RNA with the Mint cDNA synthesis kit, primed by a TRBC-specific oligonucleotide. After uracil-DNA glycosylase treatment, a first 18-cycle PCR used universal primers M1SS and BC2_uni_R on all cDNA. For the original study's pipeline: Each sample was normalized by randomly selecting 1 million high-quality reads, each carrying a distinct molecular identifier. Reads with shared molecular identifiers were discarded instead of being binned into consensus sequences. MiTCR, set to a Q25 quality threshold and the strictest error-elimination algorithm, was used for CDR3 identification, clonotype clustering and error correction. Lower-bound total TCR beta diversity was estimated with a nonparametric unseen species model using Euler transformation. TCRdb took the public reads, trimmed them with fastp at Q25, ran MiXCR for clone calling and kept in-frame beta chains. Here each entry gathers all rows of one CDR3 protein and keeps the most common genes and DNA. It is TCRdb's table, rather than the study itself, that gives the V and J calls and clone size. The sample contains about 680,000 distinct CDR3 sequences, approximately 50% of them found a single time. The ten most abundant clones make up about a third of the sample.

The donors were roughly 39 Caucasian individuals from Russia, aged roughly 6 to 100 years, who were systemically healthy. Around 9.7 milliliters of peripheral blood were collected from each donor into EDTA-treated Vacutainer tubes. Ficoll-Paque density-gradient centrifugation was used to isolate PBMCs, with at least 6.5 million per sample. Trizol reagent was used to extract total RNA from PBMCs, with at least 5.5 micrograms per sample. For every donor, flow cytometry on a PBMC aliquot measured the percentage of naive CD45RAhigh/CD27high T cells. V and J are truncated by 0 bases and 2 bases respectively, leaving an intervening sequence of 9 bases. CDR1 and CDR2 were assigned from the germline V gene as LGHNA and YSLEER. Its CDR3 holds 15 amino acids, cysteine through phenylalanine. Just CDR3 DNA is preserved here, 45 bases in frame from base 1. Results the study describes overall, beyond this receptor: As age increased, observed TCR beta diversity per million T cells dropped in a roughly linear way, and a significant reduction was already evident by age roughly 40. The long-lived group showed more naive CD4+ T cells, fewer expanded clones and increased TCR diversity than the aged group, suggesting age selection. Donor CMV infection status was unknown, potentially confounding age-related changes in expanded clonotypes. Estimates of total diversity from one million sequenced T cells were regarded as lower bounds and underestimates. Observed TCR beta diversity correlated strongly with the percentage of naive T cells measured by flow cytometry. Conclusive comparison of naive and antigen-experienced compartments was prevented by the profiling of bulk unsorted PBMCs.

The chain links TRBV4-3 with TRBJ2-3, with the D gene uncertain. Material for sequencing was blood. The TCR originated in a woman aged 55-69 years in good health. The nucleotide sequence is given as TGCGCCAGCAGCCAAGATTGGCGATTCACAGATACGCAGTATTTT. It translates as CASSQDWRFTDTQYF.